This is a list of T cell receptor beta chains from one sample in a study of blood T cell repertoires in COVID-19. Here immunoSEQ multiplex PCR was the method, and the copy in TCRdb shows in-frame clones only, minus some. The sample holds roughly 250,000 clones, approximately 91% seen once. What was sequenced was PBMCs or T cells enriched from blood (not recorded which). Every receptor here comes from a middle-aged woman with acute COVID-19. Each CDR3 is given with its conserved first and last residue. Each record gives: clone size, J gene, V gene, D gene, CDR3 protein, CDR3 DNA. The D gene is left open where the match is weak. Size values are once, few and many counts, or a class for expanded clones, and some rows have none.

clone size: few; J gene: TRBJ1-3; V gene: TRBV28; D gene: .; CDR3 protein: CASSHPGTGNTIYF; CDR3 DNA: TGTGCCAGCAGCCACCCCGGTACTGGAAACACCATATATTTT
clone size: .; J gene: TRBJ2-2; V gene: TRBV3-1/TRBV3-2; D gene: TRBD2; CDR3 protein: CASSQLTSGKNTGELFF; CDR3 DNA: TGTGCCAGCAGCCAACTTACTAGCGGGAAGAACACCGGGGAGCTGTTTTTT
clone size: few; J gene: TRBJ2-2; V gene: TRBV28; D gene: .; CDR3 protein: CASSLPGLSNTGELFF; CDR3 DNA: TGTGCCAGCAGCTTGCCGGGACTTTCGAACACCGGGGAGCTGTTTTTT
clone size: .; J gene: TRBJ2-1; V gene: TRBV5-1; D gene: TRBD2; CDR3 protein: CASSPTSGGRNEQFF; CDR3 DNA: TGCGCCAGCAGCCCGACTAGCGGGGGCAGGAATGAGCAGTTCTTC
clone size: .; J gene: TRBJ2-2; V gene: TRBV7-8; D gene: TRBD1; CDR3 protein: CASRRSGTANTGELFF; CDR3 DNA: TGTGCCAGCAGGCGCTCCGGGACAGCCAACACCGGGGAGCTGTTTTTT
clone size: .; J gene: TRBJ2-2; V gene: TRBV3-1/TRBV3-2; D gene: .; CDR3 protein: CASSRRGGGELFF; CDR3 DNA: TGTGCCAGCAGCCGGAGAGGGGGCGGGGAGCTGTTTTTT
clone size: .; J gene: TRBJ1-2; V gene: TRBV4-1; D gene: .; CDR3 protein: CASSQDAGVGLRGYTF; CDR3 DNA: TGCGCCAGCAGCCAAGATGCGGGGGTCGGATTGCGTGGCTACACCTTC
clone size: .; J gene: TRBJ2-7; V gene: TRBV6-4; D gene: TRBD1; CDR3 protein: CASREPSRDRGRVVYEQYF; CDR3 DNA: TGTGCCAGCAGGGAGCCCAGCCGGGACAGGGGGCGCGTCGTCTACGAGCAGTACTTC
clone size: .; J gene: TRBJ1-1; V gene: TRBV19; D gene: .; CDR3 protein: CASSIQVGNTEAFF; CDR3 DNA: TGTGCCAGTAGTATACAGGTGGGGAACACTGAAGCTTTCTTT
clone size: .; J gene: TRBJ2-1; V gene: TRBV4-2; D gene: .; CDR3 protein: CASSQNDAVRGVKFF; CDR3 DNA: TGTGCCAGCAGCCAAAATGACGCAGTCCGCGGGGTTAAGTTCTTC
clone size: .; J gene: TRBJ2-5; V gene: TRBV10-3; D gene: TRBD1; CDR3 protein: CATGTGGETQYF; CDR3 DNA: TGTGCCACCGGGACAGGGGGCGAGACCCAGTACTTC
clone size: .; J gene: TRBJ2-6; V gene: TRBV7-9; D gene: .; CDR3 protein: CASSKKGGLAGANVLTF; CDR3 DNA: TGTGCCAGCAGCAAAAAAGGGGGTCTTGCTGGGGCCAACGTCCTGACTTTC
clone size: .; J gene: TRBJ1-1; V gene: TRBV9; D gene: .; CDR3 protein: CASSAGVWGEAFF; CDR3 DNA: TGTGCCAGCAGCGCGGGGGTTTGGGGTGAAGCTTTCTTT
clone size: .; J gene: TRBJ1-2; V gene: TRBV28; D gene: .; CDR3 protein: CAFKAGSSGYTF; CDR3 DNA: TGTGCCTTTAAAGCAGGTTCTTCTGGCTACACCTTC
clone size: .; J gene: TRBJ1-5; V gene: TRBV28; D gene: .; CDR3 protein: CASSLILDNYSNQPQHF; CDR3 DNA: TGTGCCAGCAGTTTAATCTTGGACAATTATAGCAATCAGCCCCAGCATTTT
clone size: .; J gene: TRBJ2-2; V gene: TRBV7-3; D gene: .; CDR3 protein: CASSEEAGELFF; CDR3 DNA: TGTGCCAGCAGCGAGGAGGCCGGGGAGCTGTTTTTT